This TCR beta chain was identified during a study of blood T cell repertoires in COVID-19. CDR3 size: 14 residues. Germline-derived CDR1 and CDR2 are MNHNY and SVGAGI (reference sequence). V lost 3 bases, J lost 6 bases, and 15 bases lay in between. Per the original data handling: Estimated nucleated cell counts came from reference gene primer amplification. Clones were read by immunoSEQ multiplex PCR, and TCRdb kept only the in-frame ones, dropping some. Clone size and V and J calls were adopted from that table, with D and trimming inferred from the DNA. The top ten clones hold 6.9% of a sample with about 180,000 clones, around 85% of them seen once.

The sequencing input was peripheral blood. This receptor was obtained from an elderly man with COVID-19, enrolled during active disease. J is TRBJ2-7 and V is TRBV6-6; possible D gene TRBD2, 6 bases. The CDR3 loop reads CASSYGGSSGEQYF. CDR3 sequence (DNA): TGTGCCAGCAGTTATGGGGGGTCCAGTGGCGAGCAGTACTTC.